These T cell receptor beta chains were read from a single sample in a study of shared clonotypes between healthy human individuals. Clones were read by immunoSEQ multiplex PCR, and TCRdb kept only the in-frame ones, dropping some. The data show more than 900,000 clones, approximately 78% seen once. The sample consisted of memory CD4+ T cells from PBMCs. Every receptor here comes from a man between 18 and 29 years old in good health. Some clones in this sample may be carry-over from other donors' samples. The CDR3 runs from the conserved cysteine through the conserved F or W. Fields, in order: J gene, V gene, clone size, D gene, CDR3 protein, CDR3 DNA. A D gene is named only where the DNA matches it firmly. Clone size is given for some rows only: seen once, a few or many times, or a class if the clone is expanded.

>TRBJ2-3|TRBV6-5|.|.
CASSYTGDTQYF
TGTGCCAGCAGTTACACCGGAGATACGCAGTATTTT
>TRBJ2-5|TRBV5-4|.|.
CASSLRGGETQYF
TGTGCCAGCAGCTTGCGGGGAGGCGAGACCCAGTACTTC
>TRBJ2-7|TRBV6-5|.|.
CASSLEKKRYEQYF
TGTGCCAGCAGTTTAGAGAAGAAACGATACGAGCAGTACTTC
>TRBJ1-2|TRBV5-1|.|.
CASSLTRNYGYTF
TGCGCCAGCAGCTTGACACGTAACTATGGCTACACCTTC
>TRBJ2-5|TRBV5-1|.|.
CASSFIQGQETQYF
TGCGCCAGCAGCTTTATCCAGGGGCAAGAGACCCAGTACTTC
>TRBJ1-2|TRBV28|many|.
CASSSTPGAGRGHYGYTF
TGTGCCAGCAGTTCTACCCCCGGAGCAGGCAGGGGCCACTATGGCTACACCTTC
>TRBJ1-2|TRBV4-2|.|.
CASSQSLGRAWGGYTF
TGTGCCAGCAGCCAATCCTTGGGCCGGGCATGGGGTGGCTACACCTTC
>TRBJ1-2|TRBV6-6|many|TRBD1
CATMGGGYLKGYTF
TGTGCCACCATGGGAGGGGGCTACCTTAAAGGCTACACCTTC
>TRBJ1-4|TRBV5-1|.|.
CASSLGDTWLGEKLFF
TGCGCCAGCAGCTTGGGCGACACCTGGTTGGGTGAAAAACTGTTTTTT
>TRBJ2-1|TRBV28|.|TRBD2
CASSANSRAGGPYGNEQFF
TGTGCCAGCAGCGCCAATTCTCGAGCGGGAGGGCCATATGGCAATGAGCAGTTCTTC
>TRBJ2-7|TRBV10-3|.|.
CAIQGSSYEQYF
TGTGCCATACAGGGATCCTCCTACGAGCAGTACTTC
>TRBJ2-5|TRBV7-3|.|TRBD2
CASSPGLAAQETQYF
TGTGCCAGCAGTCCAGGGCTAGCGGCCCAAGAGACCCAGTACTTC
>TRBJ2-7|TRBV12-1|.|.
CASSPQDLDYEQYF
TGTGCCAGCAGCCCCCAGGACTTAGACTACGAGCAGTACTTC
>TRBJ2-3|TRBV4-3|.|.
CASSQERQDTQYF
TGCGCCAGCAGCCAAGAACGGCAAGATACGCAGTATTTT
>TRBJ2-7|TRBV2|.|TRBD2
CASSEALGRAGASEQYF
TGTGCCAGCAGTGAAGCGTTAGGTCGAGCGGGAGCATCGGAGCAGTACTTC
>TRBJ2-3|TRBV30|.|.
CAWSAADTQYF
TGTGCCTGGAGTGCTGCAGATACGCAGTATTTT
>TRBJ1-1|TRBV6-5|few|TRBD1
CASSRPGQGNTEAFF
TGTGCCAGCAGTAGACCGGGACAGGGGAACACTGAAGCTTTCTTT
>TRBJ1-3|TRBV19|once|.
CASRSGRSGNTIYF
TGTGCCAGTAGATCGGGACGCTCTGGAAACACCATATATTTT
>TRBJ2-7|TRBV30|.|.
CAWSIQREQYF
TGTGCCTGGAGTATCCAGCGCGAGCAGTACTTC
>TRBJ1-2|TRBV28|once|.
CASSPARTYGYTF
TGTGCCAGCAGCCCCGCCAGGACCTATGGCTACACCTTC
>TRBJ1-1|TRBV5-8|.|.
CASSPHPSAMNTEAFF
TGTGCCAGCAGCCCCCACCCCTCAGCAATGAACACTGAAGCTTTCTTT
>TRBJ2-5|TRBV18|.|.
CASSPTYSREETQYF
TGTGCCAGCTCACCGACCTACAGCAGGGAAGAGACCCAGTACTTC
>TRBJ1-1|TRBV11-2|.|.
CASSLNSDHLNTEAFF
TGTGCCAGCAGCTTAAATAGTGATCATCTGAACACTGAAGCTTTCTTT
>TRBJ2-5|TRBV2|.|TRBD2
CASLAGAAETQYF
TGTGCCAGCCTAGCGGGAGCGGCAGAGACCCAGTACTTC
>TRBJ2-7|TRBV27|.|.
CASSFSGWEYEQYF
TGTGCCAGCAGTTTCAGCGGGTGGGAATACGAGCAGTACTTC
>TRBJ2-1|TRBV5-6|.|.
CASSLVGGHNEQFF
TGTGCCAGCAGCTTGGTCGGGGGCCACAATGAGCAGTTCTTC
>TRBJ2-1|TRBV19|once|.
CASRSGQTSNNEQFF
TGTGCCAGTAGGAGCGGACAGACAAGCAACAATGAGCAGTTCTTC
>TRBJ1-5|TRBV6-1|many|.
CASSGRTRVNSNQPQHF
TGTGCCAGCAGTGGGAGGACCCGGGTCAATAGCAATCAGCCCCAGCATTTT